The 27 T cell receptor beta chains presented below share a single source sample, sequenced in a study of blood T cell repertoires in COVID-19 (dated by TCRdb to between 2020 and 2021). The library relied on the immunoSEQ multiplex PCR assay. TCRdb retrieved this table from immuneACCESS and kept in-frame rearrangements only. Not all clones are present; in checked studies, unresolved V genes account for under half, and no reason is known for the remainder. The sample table holds about 220,000 clones, of which 88% were seen once. Roughly 2.7% of the sample goes to the ten largest clones. The material sequenced was PBMCs or T cells enriched from blood (not recorded which). The receptors derive from a woman between 25 and 40 years old who had recovered from COVID-19.

The genes are TRBV7-9 and TRBJ2-5; the match to TRBD1 covers 9 bases. Germline values: CDR1 SEHNR, CDR2 FQNEAQ (reference sequence). V lost 1 base to trimming and J lost 1 base; unmatched junction nucleotides: 1. CDR3 size: 15 residues. The CDR3 DNA sequence: TGTGCCAGCAGCTTAGGGGGACAGGGCCAAGAGACCCAGTACTTC. Protein sequence: CASSLGGQGQETQYF.

The CDR3 DNA reads as TGCGCCAGCAGTGACCTAAGAGGGGGCTACACCTTC. As protein: CASSDLRGGYTF. The chain is built from TRBV10-2 and TRBJ1-2, with D unresolved. V gave up 3 bases and J gave up 8 bases, with 10 bases separating them. Looked up from germline, CDR1 is WSHSY and CDR2 is SAAADI. The CDR3 length is 12 residues.

This clone has only one observation. The V and J genes are TRBV7-3 and TRBJ1-1; perhaps TRBD1 as D (6 bases). This CDR3 region has 14 residues. Per germline, CDR1 SGHTA and CDR2 FQGTGA. V was clipped by 5 bases and J by 1 base, with 11 bases between them. The CDR3 here is CASSITRGNTEAFF. Written as DNA, the CDR3 is TGTGCCAGCAGCATCACCAGGGGGAACACTGAAGCTTTCTTT.

V usage is TRBV5-4 and J usage is TRBJ2-7; D is ambiguous. This CDR3 has 14 amino acids. The ends were cut back, 0 bases at V and 6 bases at J, with 13 bases in the middle. Germline CDR1 SGHNT, CDR2 YYREEE (reference sequence). CDR3 sequence (DNA): TGTGCCAGCAGCTTGGCCCAGACTGAATCCGAGCAGTACTTC. As protein: CASSLAQTESEQYF.

Written as DNA, the CDR3 is TGTGCCAGCAGCGCGACCGGTTTCGGGGTGGATTCACCCCTCCACTTT. This sequence encodes CASSATGFGVDSPLHF. V gene TRBV9 combines with J gene TRBJ1-6; no reliable D call. The CDR3 has 16 residues. Trimming stripped 3 bases from V and 8 bases from J, with 18 bases between. CDR1 is SGDLS, CDR2 YYNGEE, per germline.

The CDR3 DNA sequence: TGTGCCAGCTCACCAAAGGACAGGGTGCCTGAGACCCAGTACTTC. The encoded protein is CASSPKDRVPETQYF. The chain uses TRBV18 and TRBJ2-5; 8 bases align to TRBD1. V was clipped by 2 bases and J by 5 bases; unmatched bases: 7. From germline, CDR1 is KGHSH and CDR2 LQKENI. CDR3 length equals 15 residues.

This clone was seen just once. The CDR3 DNA is TGTGCCAGCAGCCAGCGCTCTAGCGGGGTGGGTCTGGACGAGCAGTACTTC. This translates into CASSQRSSGVGLDEQYF. V and J are TRBV4-2 and TRBJ2-7, with TRBD2 identical over 9 bases. The CDR3 sequence is 17 residues long. Germline CDR1 LGHNA, CDR2 YNFKEQ. The V gene end was trimmed by 3 bases and the J gene end by 5 bases; junction bases not matched to a gene: 14.

V usage is TRBV29-1 and J usage is TRBJ1-6; 8 bases match TRBD1. V trimming: 6 bases; J trimming: 7 bases; junction bases outside the gene matches: 2. The germline V gene encodes CDR1 SQVTM and CDR2 ANQGSEA. This CDR3 spans 12 amino acids. CDR3 amino acids: CSVRTGNSPLHF. In nucleotides, the CDR3 is TGCAGCGTCCGGACAGGGAATTCACCCCTCCACTTT.

CDR3 residues: CASSPRDREQVVPNSPLHF. The CDR3 DNA sequence: TGTGCCAGCAGCCCCCGGGACAGGGAACAGGTGGTTCCTAATTCACCCCTCCACTTT. The chain joins TRBV7-8 to TRBJ1-6; 9 nucleotides align to TRBD1. The CDR3 runs 19 residues. J gave up 6 bases and V 5 bases, and 17 bases lay outside the gene matches. The germline V gene encodes CDR1 SGHVS and CDR2 FQNEAQ.

The gene calls are TRBV7-9 and TRBJ2-5; 10 positions match TRBD1. V shed 5 bases and J 5 bases; nucleotides not matched to a gene: 8. This CDR3 has 15 amino acids. CDR1 and CDR2 from the germline V gene are SEHNR and FQNEAQ (reference sequence). The CDR3 nucleotides read TGTGCCAGCAGCGAAGGGACAGGGGAGGGGGAGACCCAGTACTTC. This codes for CASSEGTGEGETQYF.

The chain joins TRBV6-1 to TRBJ1-5, with no clear D. The V gene lost 1 base and the J gene lost 9 bases, with 10 bases spanning the gap. This CDR3 region has 13 residues. CDR1 is MNHNS, CDR2 SASEGT, per germline. The CDR3 sequence: CASSEEVELPQHF. The DNA for the CDR3 is TGTGCCAGCAGTGAAGAAGTAGAGTTGCCCCAGCATTTT.

The rearrangement links TRBV18 to TRBJ1-5; 8 positions agree with TRBD1. In germline, CDR1 is KGHSH, CDR2 LQKENI. V lost 2 bases to trimming and J lost 4 bases; unmatched junction nucleotides: 4. The CDR3 consists of 15 residues. The CDR3 bases are TGTGCCAGCTCACCAAGGACAGGGTGGAATCAGCCCCAGCATTTT. This translates into CASSPRTGWNQPQHF.

This chain connects TRBV5-1 to TRBJ2-2, with 7 positions matching TRBD2. Germline lookup yields CDR1 SGHRS and CDR2 YFSETQ. The CDR3 extends over 15 amino acids. Germline trimming cut 5 bases from V and 0 bases from J; bases unmatched to any gene: 4. CDR3 in DNA: TGCGCCAGCAGGTCCGGGGGGTCGAACACCGGGGAGCTGTTTTTT. It specifies CASRSGGSNTGELFF.

The rearrangement joins TRBV6-5 to TRBJ1-2, with a tentative D call TRBD1 (6 bases). This CDR3 has 14 amino acids. Between the trimmed V and J ends, which lost 7 bases and 4 bases, there was a span of 16 bases. CDR1 and CDR2 (germline): MNHEY, SVGAGI. DNA of the CDR3: TGTGCCAGCAAGTCTGGACAGACGGGCTATGGCTACACCTTC. It translates to CASKSGQTGYGYTF.

In its sample, this clone was seen once. This chain's CDR3 is CASSIYGLAGGPGNEQFF. DNA of the CDR3: TGTGCCAGTAGTATATACGGGCTAGCGGGGGGGCCGGGCAATGAGCAGTTCTTC. The chain employs TRBV19 and TRBJ2-1, with 12 bases lining up with TRBD2. This CDR3 region has 18 residues. V dropped 2 bases and J dropped 6; count of bases not matched to a gene: 11. Germline V gene sequence: CDR1 LNHDA, CDR2 SQIVND (reference sequence).

This clone appeared a single time. The V call is TRBV6-2 or TRBV6-3, the J call TRBJ1-2, with 7 bases identical to TRBD1. The CDR3 has 14 amino acids. Per the germline V gene, CDR1 is MNHEY and CDR2 is SVGEGT. V gave up 5 bases and J gave up 4 bases; unmatched junction bases: 7. CDR3 bases: TGTGCCAGCAGTCCGGAGACAGGGCCCTATGGCTACACCTTC. Protein: CASSPETGPYGYTF.

The chain is built from TRBV29-1 and TRBJ1-1, with TRBD1 as a possible D gene (5 bases). The ends were cut back, 3 bases at V and 6 bases at J, with 14 bases in the middle. There are 13 residues in the CDR3. Germline CDR1 and CDR2: SQVTM and ANQGSEA. The CDR3 spells CSVDRQGRSEAFF. The CDR3, as DNA: TGCAGCGTTGATAGGCAGGGCAGATCTGAAGCTTTCTTT.

The gene calls are TRBV6-5 and TRBJ2-7, with 7 bases matching TRBD2. The CDR3 extends over 13 amino acids. The germline V gene has CDR1 MNHEY and CDR2 SVGAGI. After removal of 11 bases from V and 6 bases from J, the junction contained 13 bases not matched to a gene. Written as DNA, the CDR3 is TGTGCCTCCTACGGTGGACTAGAGGGCGAGCAGTACTTC. Its translation is CASYGGLEGEQYF.

The chain recombines TRBV7-3 with TRBJ2-2; TRBD2 might be the D (7 bases). The CDR3 totals 15 residues. V dropped 5 bases and J dropped 7 bases, with 17 bases sitting between them. The germline V gene has CDR1 SGHTA and CDR2 FQGTGA. The CDR3 loop reads CASSPGTGGHGELFF. The CDR3 DNA reads TGTGCCAGCAGCCCCGGGACGGGGGGCCACGGGGAGCTGTTTTTT.

This rearrangement joins TRBV11-2 to TRBJ2-1, with 8 positions matching TRBD2. Germline CDR1 reads SGHAT; CDR2 reads FQNNGV. The CDR3 has 14 residues. Trimming took 5 bases from V and 10 from J; bases not matched to a gene: 10. As DNA, the CDR3 is TGTGCCAGCAGCCCAGGACGGGGGGGGTTGGAGCAGTTCTTC. Amino acids: CASSPGRGGLEQFF. Full variable domain (remainder filled in from reference TRBV11-2 and TRBJ2-1): EAGVAQSPRYKIIEKRQSVAFWCNPISGHATLYWYQQILGQGPKLLIQFQNNGVVDDSQLPKDRFSAERLKGVDSTLKIQPAKLEDSAVYLCASSPGRGGLEQFFGPGTRLTVL.

This rearrangement joins TRBV5-1 to TRBJ2-1; D gene unclear. The CDR3 spans 12 residues. The germline gives CDR1 SGHRS, CDR2 YFSETQ. Trimming cost V 0 bases and J 6 bases, with 4 bases left between them. CDR3 sequence (DNA): TGCGCCAGCAGCTTGGTGGCCAATGAGCAGTTCTTC. Protein product: CASSLVANEQFF.

J is TRBJ2-7 and V is TRBV7-2; the match to TRBD1 covers 9 bases. This CDR3 is built from 15 residues. After removal of 5 bases from V and 1 base from J, the junction contained 6 bases not matched to a gene. Germline CDR1 and CDR2: SGHTA and FQGNSA. Here the CDR3 DNA reads TGTGCCAGCAGCCTTACAGGGGGCTCATCCTACGAGCAGTACTTC. Translating gives CASSLTGGSSYEQYF.

V usage is TRBV6-2 or TRBV6-3 and J usage is TRBJ1-6; a possible D gene is TRBD1 (5 bases). Germline lookup yields CDR1 MNHEY and CDR2 SVGEGT. Between the trimmed V and J ends, which lost 4 bases and 9 bases, there was a span of 10 bases. The CDR3 has 13 residues. The CDR3 sequence is CASSFTGSSPLHF. CDR3 coding DNA: TGTGCCAGCAGTTTCACAGGTTCTTCACCCCTCCACTTT.

The rearrangement joins TRBV18 to TRBJ1-4; the match to TRBD1 covers 7 bases. V trimming: 0 bases; J trimming: 5 bases; junction bases outside the gene matches: 9. CDR1 and CDR2 (germline): KGHSH, LQKENI. This CDR3 has 17 residues. The CDR3 is CASSPPAGTAKNEKLFF. For the CDR3, the DNA is TGTGCCAGCTCACCACCGGCCGGGACAGCCAAGAATGAAAAACTGTTTTTT.

Regarding this clone: Within the sample, other DNA sequences also encode this same CDR3. The V gene is TRBV9, the J gene TRBJ1-3; D not resolved. Germline V gene lookup returns CDR1 SGDLS and CDR2 YYNGEE. This CDR3 region has 15 residues. Trimming left V 0 bases short and J 0 bases short, with 7 bases between. The CDR3 DNA reads TGTGCCAGCAGCGTAGCTGGAGTCTCTGGAAACACCATATATTTT. Translated: CASSVAGVSGNTIYF.

The chain recombines TRBV29-1 with TRBJ2-2; 9 nucleotides align to TRBD2. The CDR3 totals 13 residues. Germline assignment: CDR1 SQVTM and CDR2 ANQGSEA. After removal of 4 bases from V and 7 bases from J, the junction contained 4 bases not matched to a gene. This CDR3 reads CSVGLAGIGELFF. In DNA, the CDR3 is TGCAGCGTTGGGCTAGCGGGGATCGGGGAGCTGTTTTTT.

The chain is built from TRBV9 and TRBJ2-5, with a tentative D call TRBD2 (6 bases). Germline CDR1 and CDR2: SGDLS and YYNGEE. V lost 0 bases to trimming and J lost 2 bases, with 11 bases between them. The CDR3 sequence is 15 residues long. The CDR3 bases are TGTGCCAGCAGCGTAGGCGGGGTACGACAAGAGACCCAGTACTTC. Amino acid sequence: CASSVGGVRQETQYF.